These T cell receptor beta chains were read from a single sample in a study of shared clonotypes between healthy human individuals. Using immunoSEQ multiplex PCR, the repertoire was profiled, and TCRdb retains in-frame clones only, with some absent. The data show 2,100,000 or so clones, with approximately 95% seen just once and about 0.13% held by the top ten. The specimen was naive CD4+ T cells sorted from blood. The receptor source for this set is a man in his late teens or twenties in good health. CDR3s include the opening cysteine and the closing phenylalanine or tryptophan. The D gene is left open where the match is weak. Rows may omit the clone size; those that give it use once, few, many or a size class.

clone_size: -
v_call: TRBV5-6
cdr3_length: 16
j_call: TRBJ2-5
d_call: -
cdr3_nt: TGTGCCAGCAGCTTGGGATCTGCGGGGACCCAAGAGACCCAGTACTTC
cdr3_aa: CASSLGSAGTQETQYF

clone_size: few
v_call: TRBV2
cdr3_length: 15
j_call: TRBJ2-7
d_call: TRBD2
cdr3_nt: TGTGCCAGCAGTGCCTGGCGGGAGGGCCTCTACGAGCAGTACTTC
cdr3_aa: CASSAWREGLYEQYF

clone_size: -
v_call: TRBV18
cdr3_length: 16
j_call: TRBJ1-3
d_call: -
cdr3_nt: TGTGCCAGCTCACCCAACCCCCGAGGGTCTGGAAACACCATATATTTT
cdr3_aa: CASSPNPRGSGNTIYF

clone_size: -
v_call: TRBV9
cdr3_length: 15
j_call: TRBJ2-1
d_call: -
cdr3_nt: TGTGCCAGCAGCGTAGCCGACCTCGCTCACAATGAGCAGTTCTTC
cdr3_aa: CASSVADLAHNEQFF

clone_size: -
v_call: TRBV5-1
cdr3_length: 16
j_call: TRBJ1-4
d_call: -
cdr3_nt: TGCGCCAGCAGCGAGGCCGGGACCGTTAGGAATGAAAAACTGTTTTTT
cdr3_aa: CASSEAGTVRNEKLFF

clone_size: -
v_call: TRBV6-5
cdr3_length: 15
j_call: TRBJ1-4
d_call: -
cdr3_nt: TGTGCCAGCAGTTACTCGGTGCTCACTAATGAAAAACTGTTTTTT
cdr3_aa: CASSYSVLTNEKLFF

clone_size: -
v_call: TRBV7-9
cdr3_length: 15
j_call: TRBJ2-7
d_call: -
cdr3_nt: TGTGCCAGCAGCTTAGGAACAGGCCGGATCTACGAGCAGTACTTC
cdr3_aa: CASSLGTGRIYEQYF

clone_size: -
v_call: TRBV9
cdr3_length: 15
j_call: TRBJ2-3
d_call: TRBD2
cdr3_nt: TGTGCCAGCAGCGCTCGGGAGGCCCGCACAGATACGCAGTATTTT
cdr3_aa: CASSAREARTDTQYF

clone_size: -
v_call: TRBV5-1
cdr3_length: 14
j_call: TRBJ2-5
d_call: TRBD2
cdr3_nt: TGCGCCAGCAGCCGTGACGGACTAGAAGAGACCCAGTACTTC
cdr3_aa: CASSRDGLEETQYF

clone_size: -
v_call: TRBV29-1
cdr3_length: 13
j_call: TRBJ2-7
d_call: -
cdr3_nt: TGCAGCGTGGGACCTGACCGTCCCTACGAGCAGTACTTC
cdr3_aa: CSVGPDRPYEQYF

clone_size: -
v_call: TRBV11-2
cdr3_length: 16
j_call: TRBJ2-5
d_call: -
cdr3_nt: TGTGCCAGCAGCTCATTGACCCCAGGGTTCAATGGGGCCCAGTACTTC
cdr3_aa: CASSSLTPGFNGAQYF

clone_size: -
v_call: TRBV9
cdr3_length: 15
j_call: TRBJ2-3
d_call: TRBD2
cdr3_nt: TGTGCCAGCAGCGTAGAGTTAGCGGGAGGGCCCGATCCGTATTTT
cdr3_aa: CASSVELAGGPDPYF

clone_size: -
v_call: TRBV2
cdr3_length: 15
j_call: TRBJ1-2
d_call: TRBD1
cdr3_nt: TGTGCCAGCAGTGACTCAGGGGGCCTAGGCTATGGCTACACCTTC
cdr3_aa: CASSDSGGLGYGYTF

clone_size: -
v_call: TRBV27
cdr3_length: 12
j_call: TRBJ2-7
d_call: -
cdr3_nt: TGTGCCAGCAGTCCCTCTTCTTACGAGCAGTACTTC
cdr3_aa: CASSPSSYEQYF

clone_size: -
v_call: TRBV18
cdr3_length: 15
j_call: TRBJ1-4
d_call: TRBD1
cdr3_nt: TGTGCCAGCTCACCCTACGGACAGGGAGGGGAAAAACTGTTTTTT
cdr3_aa: CASSPYGQGGEKLFF

clone_size: -
v_call: TRBV30
cdr3_length: 13
j_call: TRBJ1-3
d_call: -
cdr3_nt: TGTGCCTGGAGTAGTAGCTCTGGAAACACCATATATTTT
cdr3_aa: CAWSSSSGNTIYF

clone_size: once
v_call: TRBV11-2
cdr3_length: 16
j_call: TRBJ1-3
d_call: -
cdr3_nt: TGTGCCAGCAGCTTAACTTTCGGGGTGTTGGGAAACACCATATATTTT
cdr3_aa: CASSLTFGVLGNTIYF

clone_size: -
v_call: TRBV28
cdr3_length: 14
j_call: TRBJ2-7
d_call: -
cdr3_nt: TGTGCCAGCATCCGCGGACCTGGCGGCTACGAGCAGTACTTC
cdr3_aa: CASIRGPGGYEQYF

clone_size: -
v_call: TRBV28
cdr3_length: 14
j_call: TRBJ2-2
d_call: -
cdr3_nt: TGTGCCAGCAGTCACGAGGCACGCACCGGGGAGCTGTTTTTT
cdr3_aa: CASSHEARTGELFF

clone_size: once
v_call: TRBV7-2
cdr3_length: 14
j_call: TRBJ2-7
d_call: TRBD1
cdr3_nt: TGTGCCAGCAGCGTAGGGGACAGGGGTTACGAGCAGTACTTC
cdr3_aa: CASSVGDRGYEQYF

clone_size: -
v_call: TRBV11-3
cdr3_length: 15
j_call: TRBJ2-1
d_call: -
cdr3_nt: TGTGCCAGCAGCTTAGATCCCCAGAGCTACAATGAGCAGTTCTTC
cdr3_aa: CASSLDPQSYNEQFF

clone_size: -
v_call: TRBV6-4
cdr3_length: 13
j_call: TRBJ2-5
d_call: -
cdr3_nt: TGTGCCAGCAGCCGGGACTTCGGCGAGACCCAGTACTTC
cdr3_aa: CASSRDFGETQYF

clone_size: -
v_call: TRBV14
cdr3_length: 15
j_call: TRBJ1-1
d_call: -
cdr3_nt: TGTGCCAGCAGCGCACGAGGGGGTTGGAACACTGAAGCTTTCTTT
cdr3_aa: CASSARGGWNTEAFF

clone_size: -
v_call: TRBV5-1
cdr3_length: 14
j_call: TRBJ1-1
d_call: TRBD1
cdr3_nt: TGCGCCAGCAGCCTCGGACAGGGTCCCACTGAAGCTTTCTTT
cdr3_aa: CASSLGQGPTEAFF

clone_size: -
v_call: TRBV5-6
cdr3_length: 14
j_call: TRBJ1-2
d_call: -
cdr3_nt: TGTGCCAGCAGCCCAGGAGGGAGCAACTATGGCTACACCTTC
cdr3_aa: CASSPGGSNYGYTF

clone_size: -
v_call: TRBV30
cdr3_length: 15
j_call: TRBJ2-7
d_call: -
cdr3_nt: TGTGCCTGGAGTGTAAACAGTTTGAGCTCCTACGAGCAGTACTTC
cdr3_aa: CAWSVNSLSSYEQYF

clone_size: -
v_call: TRBV6-5
cdr3_length: 13
j_call: TRBJ1-2
d_call: -
cdr3_nt: TGTGCCAGCAGTCTTACGCCGAACTATGGCTACACCTTC
cdr3_aa: CASSLTPNYGYTF

clone_size: -
v_call: TRBV6-6
cdr3_length: 13
j_call: TRBJ2-5
d_call: -
cdr3_nt: TGTGCCAGCAGTTACTCGGCCCAAGAGACCCAGTACTTC
cdr3_aa: CASSYSAQETQYF

clone_size: -
v_call: TRBV7-9
cdr3_length: 15
j_call: TRBJ1-1
d_call: TRBD1
cdr3_nt: TGTGCCAGCAGCCCCCGACAGGGAATGAACACTGAAGCTTTCTTT
cdr3_aa: CASSPRQGMNTEAFF

clone_size: -
v_call: TRBV2
cdr3_length: 16
j_call: TRBJ1-1
d_call: -
cdr3_nt: TGTGCCAGCCTCGATGAGTGGGCAGTTGGCCTCCTTGAAGCTTTCTTT
cdr3_aa: CASLDEWAVGLLEAFF

clone_size: -
v_call: TRBV18
cdr3_length: 14
j_call: TRBJ2-2
d_call: -
cdr3_nt: TGTGCCAGCTCACCCCTGACAGACACCGGGGAGCTGTTTTTT
cdr3_aa: CASSPLTDTGELFF

clone_size: -
v_call: TRBV7-2
cdr3_length: 15
j_call: TRBJ1-2
d_call: TRBD1
cdr3_nt: TGTGCCAGCAGCTCGATGGGACAGGGAGTTTCTGGCTACACCTTC
cdr3_aa: CASSSMGQGVSGYTF

clone_size: -
v_call: TRBV4-2
cdr3_length: 19
j_call: TRBJ2-7
d_call: TRBD1
cdr3_nt: TGTGCCAGCAGCCTCCAGGCAGTTTCCGGGACAGGGGGCGCGTACGAGCAGTACTTC
cdr3_aa: CASSLQAVSGTGGAYEQYF

clone_size: -
v_call: TRBV5-1
cdr3_length: 15
j_call: TRBJ1-2
d_call: -
cdr3_nt: TGCGCCAGCAGAAATCGGACCGCCTCTAACTATGGCTACACCTTC
cdr3_aa: CASRNRTASNYGYTF

clone_size: -
v_call: TRBV9
cdr3_length: 15
j_call: TRBJ1-4
d_call: -
cdr3_nt: TGTGCCAGCAGCGTAGCGCCGGGCACTAATGAAAAACTGTTTTTT
cdr3_aa: CASSVAPGTNEKLFF

clone_size: -
v_call: TRBV5-1
cdr3_length: 16
j_call: TRBJ2-3
d_call: -
cdr3_nt: TGCGCCAGCAGCGGAACAGGGTGGGGGGACACAGATACGCAGTATTTT
cdr3_aa: CASSGTGWGDTDTQYF

clone_size: once
v_call: TRBV5-1
cdr3_length: 16
j_call: TRBJ1-1
d_call: -
cdr3_nt: TGCGCCAGCAGCCGCGATCCTTGGCAGGGCTTCACTGAAGCTTTCTTT
cdr3_aa: CASSRDPWQGFTEAFF

clone_size: -
v_call: TRBV6-5
cdr3_length: 14
j_call: TRBJ1-1
d_call: TRBD1
cdr3_nt: TGTGCCAGCAGTTACCGTGACAGGGGTTACGAAGCTTTCTTT
cdr3_aa: CASSYRDRGYEAFF

clone_size: -
v_call: TRBV6-6
cdr3_length: 15
j_call: TRBJ2-7
d_call: TRBD2
cdr3_nt: TGTGCCAGCAGTTACTCTAGGACTAGAATTTACGAGCAGTACTTC
cdr3_aa: CASSYSRTRIYEQYF

clone_size: -
v_call: TRBV7-9
cdr3_length: 14
j_call: TRBJ2-1
d_call: TRBD1
cdr3_nt: TGTGCCAGCAGCTCGGACAGGGTCTACAATGAGCAGTTCTTC
cdr3_aa: CASSSDRVYNEQFF

clone_size: -
v_call: TRBV6-5
cdr3_length: 15
j_call: TRBJ1-3
d_call: TRBD1
cdr3_nt: TGTGCCAGCAGTCGGGGACAGGGCTCTGGAAACACCATATATTTT
cdr3_aa: CASSRGQGSGNTIYF

clone_size: -
v_call: TRBV15
cdr3_length: 15
j_call: TRBJ2-7
d_call: TRBD2
cdr3_nt: TGTGCCACCAGCAGCTTGGCGGGGGGGCAATACGAGCAGTACTTC
cdr3_aa: CATSSLAGGQYEQYF

clone_size: -
v_call: TRBV4-3
cdr3_length: 18
j_call: TRBJ2-5
d_call: -
cdr3_nt: TGCGCCAGCAGCCAAGAAAAACCAGGGTCCGTGACCCAAGAGACCCAGTACTTC
cdr3_aa: CASSQEKPGSVTQETQYF

clone_size: once
v_call: TRBV7-9
cdr3_length: 15
j_call: TRBJ1-4
d_call: -
cdr3_nt: TGTGCCAGCAGCCTTCCGCCGGGAACTAATGAAAAACTGTTTTTT
cdr3_aa: CASSLPPGTNEKLFF

clone_size: few
v_call: TRBV7-9
cdr3_length: 15
j_call: TRBJ1-2
d_call: -
cdr3_nt: TGTGCCAGCAGTAACACGACCGTATCCTCTGATGGCTACACCTTC
cdr3_aa: CASSNTTVSSDGYTF

clone_size: -
v_call: TRBV4-1
cdr3_length: 15
j_call: TRBJ2-3
d_call: TRBD1
cdr3_nt: TGCGCCAGCAGCCAAAGGGACAGGGGTTCAGATACGCAGTATTTT
cdr3_aa: CASSQRDRGSDTQYF

clone_size: -
v_call: TRBV5-4
cdr3_length: 16
j_call: TRBJ2-3
d_call: TRBD2
cdr3_nt: TGTGCCAGCAGCTTGGTGGCGGGGGGGCAAACAGATACGCAGTATTTT
cdr3_aa: CASSLVAGGQTDTQYF

clone_size: -
v_call: TRBV28
cdr3_length: 13
j_call: TRBJ2-4
d_call: -
cdr3_nt: TGTGCCAGCAACGAGAGACTCAAAAACATTCAGTACTTC
cdr3_aa: CASNERLKNIQYF

clone_size: -
v_call: TRBV5-1
cdr3_length: 15
j_call: TRBJ1-1
d_call: -
cdr3_nt: TGCGCCAGCAGCACTATCGGACCGATTAACACTGAAGCTTTCTTT
cdr3_aa: CASSTIGPINTEAFF

clone_size: -
v_call: TRBV25-1
cdr3_length: 15
j_call: TRBJ2-5
d_call: -
cdr3_nt: TGTGCCAGCAGTACAGGGAGCCTCGGTCAAGAGACCCAGTACTTC
cdr3_aa: CASSTGSLGQETQYF

clone_size: -
v_call: TRBV5-1
cdr3_length: 15
j_call: TRBJ1-6
d_call: -
cdr3_nt: TGCGCCAGCAGCCCTTCGGGAGGATTAAATTCACCCCTCCACTTT
cdr3_aa: CASSPSGGLNSPLHF

clone_size: -
v_call: TRBV4-3
cdr3_length: 15
j_call: TRBJ1-1
d_call: -
cdr3_nt: TGCGCCAGCAGCCCGGACCGTTTCATGAACACTGAAGCTTTCTTT
cdr3_aa: CASSPDRFMNTEAFF

clone_size: -
v_call: TRBV6-4
cdr3_length: 9
j_call: TRBJ2-7
d_call: -
cdr3_nt: TGTGCCAACGGCTACGAGCAGTACTTC
cdr3_aa: CANGYEQYF

clone_size: -
v_call: TRBV5-5
cdr3_length: 20
j_call: TRBJ2-1
d_call: TRBD2
cdr3_nt: TGTGCCAGCAGCCTTAGCGGGGGCGTTGTCGGCTTTCACCTACACAATGAGCAGTTCTTC
cdr3_aa: CASSLSGGVVGFHLHNEQFF

clone_size: -
v_call: TRBV30
cdr3_length: 14
j_call: TRBJ1-2
d_call: TRBD1
cdr3_nt: TGTGCCTGGAGTACAGGGGATGATGTCTATGGCTACACCTTC
cdr3_aa: CAWSTGDDVYGYTF